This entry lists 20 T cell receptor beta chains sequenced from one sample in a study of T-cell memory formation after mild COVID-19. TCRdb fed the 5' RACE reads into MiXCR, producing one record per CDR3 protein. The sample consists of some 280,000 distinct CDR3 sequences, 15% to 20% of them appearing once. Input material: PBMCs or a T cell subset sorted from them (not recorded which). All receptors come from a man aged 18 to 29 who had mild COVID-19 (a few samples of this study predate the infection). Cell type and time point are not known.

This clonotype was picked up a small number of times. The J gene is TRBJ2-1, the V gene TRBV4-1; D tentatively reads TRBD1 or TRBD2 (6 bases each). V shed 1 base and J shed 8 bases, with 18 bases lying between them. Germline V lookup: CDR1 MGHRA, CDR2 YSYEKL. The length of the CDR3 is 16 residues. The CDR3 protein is CASSQAHPGATHEQFF. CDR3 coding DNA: TGCGCCAGCAGCCAAGCGCATCCGGGGGCCACCCATGAGCAGTTCTTC.

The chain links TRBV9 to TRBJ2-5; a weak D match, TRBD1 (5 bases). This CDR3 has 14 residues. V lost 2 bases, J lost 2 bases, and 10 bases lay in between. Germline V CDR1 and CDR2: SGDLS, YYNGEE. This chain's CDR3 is CASSVGARQETQYF. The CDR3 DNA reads TGTGCCAGCAGCGTTGGGGCTCGGCAAGAGACCCAGTACTTC.

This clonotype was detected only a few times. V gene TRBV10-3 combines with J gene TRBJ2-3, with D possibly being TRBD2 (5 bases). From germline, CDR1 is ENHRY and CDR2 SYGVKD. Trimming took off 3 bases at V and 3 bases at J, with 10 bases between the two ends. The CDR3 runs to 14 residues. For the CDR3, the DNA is TGTGCCATCAGTGAACCCCCGGGGACAGATACGCAGTATTTT. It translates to CAISEPPGTDTQYF.

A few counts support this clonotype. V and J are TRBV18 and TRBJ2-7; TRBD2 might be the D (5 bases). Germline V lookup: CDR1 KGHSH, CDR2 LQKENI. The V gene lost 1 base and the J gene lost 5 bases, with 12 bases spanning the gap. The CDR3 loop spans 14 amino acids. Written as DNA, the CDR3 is TGTGCCAGCTCACCACTGGAGGTTCTAGACGAGCAGTACTTC. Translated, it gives CASSPLEVLDEQYF.

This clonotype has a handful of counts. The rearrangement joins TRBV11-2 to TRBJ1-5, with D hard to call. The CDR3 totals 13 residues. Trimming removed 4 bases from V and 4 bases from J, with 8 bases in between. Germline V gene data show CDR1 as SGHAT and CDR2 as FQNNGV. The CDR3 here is CASSSSYNQPQHF. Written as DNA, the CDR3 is TGTGCCAGCAGCTCATCGTATAATCAGCCCCAGCATTTT.

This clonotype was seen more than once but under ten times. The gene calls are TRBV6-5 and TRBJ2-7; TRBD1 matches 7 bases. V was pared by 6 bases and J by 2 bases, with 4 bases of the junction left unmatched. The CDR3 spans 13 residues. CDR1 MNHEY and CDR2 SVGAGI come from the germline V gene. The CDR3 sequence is CASSRDSPYEQYF. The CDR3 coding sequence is TGTGCCAGCAGCCGGGACAGCCCCTACGAGCAGTACTTC.

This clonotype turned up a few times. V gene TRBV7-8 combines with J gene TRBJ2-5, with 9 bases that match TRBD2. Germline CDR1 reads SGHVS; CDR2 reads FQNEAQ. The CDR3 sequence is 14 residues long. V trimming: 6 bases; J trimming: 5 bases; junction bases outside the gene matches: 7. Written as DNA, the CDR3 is TGTGCCAGCAGGGGAGCGGGGGGAGTGGAGACCCAGTACTTC. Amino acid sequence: CASRGAGGVETQYF.

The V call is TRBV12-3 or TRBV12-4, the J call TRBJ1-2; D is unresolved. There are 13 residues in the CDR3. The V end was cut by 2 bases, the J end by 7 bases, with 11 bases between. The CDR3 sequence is CASSLRRFAGYTF. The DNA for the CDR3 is TGTGCCAGCAGTTTACGGAGGTTTGCTGGCTACACCTTC.

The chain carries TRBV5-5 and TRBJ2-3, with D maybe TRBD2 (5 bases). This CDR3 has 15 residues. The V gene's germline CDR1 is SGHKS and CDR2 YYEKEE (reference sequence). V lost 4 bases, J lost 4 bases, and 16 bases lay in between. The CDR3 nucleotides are TGTGCCAGCAGCCCCGGGAACTATGGCCCAGATACGCAGTATTTT. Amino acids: CASSPGNYGPDTQYF. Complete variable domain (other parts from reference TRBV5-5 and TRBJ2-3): DAGVTQSPTHLIKTRGQQVTLRCSPISGHKSVSWYQQVLGQGPQFIFQYYEKEERGRGNFPDRFSARQFPNYSSELNVNALLLGDSALYLCASSPGNYGPDTQYFGPGTRLTVL.

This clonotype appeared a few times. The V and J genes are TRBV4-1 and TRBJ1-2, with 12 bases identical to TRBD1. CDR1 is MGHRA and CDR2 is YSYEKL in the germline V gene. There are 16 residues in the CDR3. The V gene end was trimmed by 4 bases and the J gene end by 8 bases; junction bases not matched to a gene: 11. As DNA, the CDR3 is TGCGCCAGCAGCCTGAGTCCGGGACAGGGGGCAGGAGGCTACACCTTC. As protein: CASSLSPGQGAGGYTF.

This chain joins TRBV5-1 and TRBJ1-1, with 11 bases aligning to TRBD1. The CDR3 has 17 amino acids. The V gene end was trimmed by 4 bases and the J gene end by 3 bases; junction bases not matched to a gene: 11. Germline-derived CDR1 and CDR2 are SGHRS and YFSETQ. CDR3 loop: CASSVGTGGEVDTEAFF. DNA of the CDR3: TGCGCCAGCAGCGTCGGGACAGGGGGAGAGGTCGACACTGAAGCTTTCTTT.

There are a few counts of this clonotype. The chain's CDR3 is CASGLLPGGDTQYF. The CDR3 DNA follows: TGTGCTAGTGGTTTGCTACCGGGGGGAGATACGCAGTATTTT. The chain joins TRBV12-5 to TRBJ2-3; TRBD2 agrees at 7 bases. V trimming: 2 bases; J trimming: 5 bases; junction bases outside the gene matches: 4. Germline V gives CDR1 LGHNT, CDR2 FRNRAP. The CDR3 consists of 14 residues.

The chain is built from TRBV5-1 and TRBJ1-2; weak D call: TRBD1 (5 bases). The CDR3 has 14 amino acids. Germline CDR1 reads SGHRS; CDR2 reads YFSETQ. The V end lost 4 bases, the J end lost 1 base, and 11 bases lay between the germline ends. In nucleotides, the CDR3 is TGCGCCAGCAGCCTCTGGGACCGTAACTATGGCTACACCTTC. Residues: CASSLWDRNYGYTF.

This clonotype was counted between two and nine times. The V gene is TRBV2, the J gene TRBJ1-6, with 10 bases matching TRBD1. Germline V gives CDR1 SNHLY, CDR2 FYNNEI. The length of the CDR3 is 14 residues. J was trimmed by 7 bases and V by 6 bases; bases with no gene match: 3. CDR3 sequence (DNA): TGTGCCAGCAGGGGGGACAGGGGCAATTCACCCCTCCACTTT. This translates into CASRGDRGNSPLHF.

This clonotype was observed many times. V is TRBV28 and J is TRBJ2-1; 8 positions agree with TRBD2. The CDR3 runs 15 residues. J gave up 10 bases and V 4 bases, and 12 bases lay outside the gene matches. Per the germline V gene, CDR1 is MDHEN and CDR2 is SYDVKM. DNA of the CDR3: TGTGCCAGCAGTTGGCCCCGGGGGGGCCGGTACGAGCAGTTCTTC. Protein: CASSWPRGGRYEQFF.

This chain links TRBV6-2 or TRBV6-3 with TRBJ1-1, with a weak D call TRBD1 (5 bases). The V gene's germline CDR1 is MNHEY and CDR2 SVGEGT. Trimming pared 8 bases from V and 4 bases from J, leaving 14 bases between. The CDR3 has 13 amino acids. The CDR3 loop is CASVRQTLTEAFF. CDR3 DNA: TGTGCCAGCGTCCGACAGACTCTCACTGAAGCTTTCTTT.

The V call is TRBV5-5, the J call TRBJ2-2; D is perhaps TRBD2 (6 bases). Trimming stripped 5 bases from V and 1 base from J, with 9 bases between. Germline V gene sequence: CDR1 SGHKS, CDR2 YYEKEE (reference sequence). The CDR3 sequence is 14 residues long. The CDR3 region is CASRWDWNTGELFF. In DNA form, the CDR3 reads TGTGCCAGCAGATGGGACTGGAACACCGGGGAGCTGTTTTTT. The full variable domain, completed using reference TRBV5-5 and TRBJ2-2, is DAGVTQSPTHLIKTRGQQVTLRCSPISGHKSVSWYQQVLGQGPQFIFQYYEKEERGRGNFPDRFSARQFPNYSSELNVNALLLGDSALYLCASRWDWNTGELFFGEGSRLTVL.

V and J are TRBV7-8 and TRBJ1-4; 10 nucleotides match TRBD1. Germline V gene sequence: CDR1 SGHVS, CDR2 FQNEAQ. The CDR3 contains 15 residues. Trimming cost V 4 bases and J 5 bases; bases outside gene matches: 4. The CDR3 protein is CASSSRQGANEKLFF. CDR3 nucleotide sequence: TGTGCCAGCAGCTCCAGACAGGGGGCGAATGAAAAACTGTTTTTT.

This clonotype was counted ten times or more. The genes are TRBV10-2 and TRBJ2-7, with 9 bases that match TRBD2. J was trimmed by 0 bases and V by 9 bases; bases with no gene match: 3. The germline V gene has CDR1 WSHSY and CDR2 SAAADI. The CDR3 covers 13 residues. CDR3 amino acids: CASQTSGSYEQYF. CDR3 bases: TGCGCCAGTCAGACTAGCGGCTCCTACGAGCAGTACTTC.

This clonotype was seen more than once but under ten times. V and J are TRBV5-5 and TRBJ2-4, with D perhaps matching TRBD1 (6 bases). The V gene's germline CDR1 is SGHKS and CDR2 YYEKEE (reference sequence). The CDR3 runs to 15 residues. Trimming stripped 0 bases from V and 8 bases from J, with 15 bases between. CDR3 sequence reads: CASSLAWGHGDIQYF. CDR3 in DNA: TGTGCCAGCAGCTTGGCGTGGGGGCACGGTGACATTCAGTACTTC. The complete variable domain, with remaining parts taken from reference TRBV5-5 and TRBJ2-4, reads DAGVTQSPTHLIKTRGQQVTLRCSPISGHKSVSWYQQVLGQGPQFIFQYYEKEERGRGNFPDRFSARQFPNYSSELNVNALLLGDSALYLCASSLAWGHGDIQYFGAGTRLSVL.